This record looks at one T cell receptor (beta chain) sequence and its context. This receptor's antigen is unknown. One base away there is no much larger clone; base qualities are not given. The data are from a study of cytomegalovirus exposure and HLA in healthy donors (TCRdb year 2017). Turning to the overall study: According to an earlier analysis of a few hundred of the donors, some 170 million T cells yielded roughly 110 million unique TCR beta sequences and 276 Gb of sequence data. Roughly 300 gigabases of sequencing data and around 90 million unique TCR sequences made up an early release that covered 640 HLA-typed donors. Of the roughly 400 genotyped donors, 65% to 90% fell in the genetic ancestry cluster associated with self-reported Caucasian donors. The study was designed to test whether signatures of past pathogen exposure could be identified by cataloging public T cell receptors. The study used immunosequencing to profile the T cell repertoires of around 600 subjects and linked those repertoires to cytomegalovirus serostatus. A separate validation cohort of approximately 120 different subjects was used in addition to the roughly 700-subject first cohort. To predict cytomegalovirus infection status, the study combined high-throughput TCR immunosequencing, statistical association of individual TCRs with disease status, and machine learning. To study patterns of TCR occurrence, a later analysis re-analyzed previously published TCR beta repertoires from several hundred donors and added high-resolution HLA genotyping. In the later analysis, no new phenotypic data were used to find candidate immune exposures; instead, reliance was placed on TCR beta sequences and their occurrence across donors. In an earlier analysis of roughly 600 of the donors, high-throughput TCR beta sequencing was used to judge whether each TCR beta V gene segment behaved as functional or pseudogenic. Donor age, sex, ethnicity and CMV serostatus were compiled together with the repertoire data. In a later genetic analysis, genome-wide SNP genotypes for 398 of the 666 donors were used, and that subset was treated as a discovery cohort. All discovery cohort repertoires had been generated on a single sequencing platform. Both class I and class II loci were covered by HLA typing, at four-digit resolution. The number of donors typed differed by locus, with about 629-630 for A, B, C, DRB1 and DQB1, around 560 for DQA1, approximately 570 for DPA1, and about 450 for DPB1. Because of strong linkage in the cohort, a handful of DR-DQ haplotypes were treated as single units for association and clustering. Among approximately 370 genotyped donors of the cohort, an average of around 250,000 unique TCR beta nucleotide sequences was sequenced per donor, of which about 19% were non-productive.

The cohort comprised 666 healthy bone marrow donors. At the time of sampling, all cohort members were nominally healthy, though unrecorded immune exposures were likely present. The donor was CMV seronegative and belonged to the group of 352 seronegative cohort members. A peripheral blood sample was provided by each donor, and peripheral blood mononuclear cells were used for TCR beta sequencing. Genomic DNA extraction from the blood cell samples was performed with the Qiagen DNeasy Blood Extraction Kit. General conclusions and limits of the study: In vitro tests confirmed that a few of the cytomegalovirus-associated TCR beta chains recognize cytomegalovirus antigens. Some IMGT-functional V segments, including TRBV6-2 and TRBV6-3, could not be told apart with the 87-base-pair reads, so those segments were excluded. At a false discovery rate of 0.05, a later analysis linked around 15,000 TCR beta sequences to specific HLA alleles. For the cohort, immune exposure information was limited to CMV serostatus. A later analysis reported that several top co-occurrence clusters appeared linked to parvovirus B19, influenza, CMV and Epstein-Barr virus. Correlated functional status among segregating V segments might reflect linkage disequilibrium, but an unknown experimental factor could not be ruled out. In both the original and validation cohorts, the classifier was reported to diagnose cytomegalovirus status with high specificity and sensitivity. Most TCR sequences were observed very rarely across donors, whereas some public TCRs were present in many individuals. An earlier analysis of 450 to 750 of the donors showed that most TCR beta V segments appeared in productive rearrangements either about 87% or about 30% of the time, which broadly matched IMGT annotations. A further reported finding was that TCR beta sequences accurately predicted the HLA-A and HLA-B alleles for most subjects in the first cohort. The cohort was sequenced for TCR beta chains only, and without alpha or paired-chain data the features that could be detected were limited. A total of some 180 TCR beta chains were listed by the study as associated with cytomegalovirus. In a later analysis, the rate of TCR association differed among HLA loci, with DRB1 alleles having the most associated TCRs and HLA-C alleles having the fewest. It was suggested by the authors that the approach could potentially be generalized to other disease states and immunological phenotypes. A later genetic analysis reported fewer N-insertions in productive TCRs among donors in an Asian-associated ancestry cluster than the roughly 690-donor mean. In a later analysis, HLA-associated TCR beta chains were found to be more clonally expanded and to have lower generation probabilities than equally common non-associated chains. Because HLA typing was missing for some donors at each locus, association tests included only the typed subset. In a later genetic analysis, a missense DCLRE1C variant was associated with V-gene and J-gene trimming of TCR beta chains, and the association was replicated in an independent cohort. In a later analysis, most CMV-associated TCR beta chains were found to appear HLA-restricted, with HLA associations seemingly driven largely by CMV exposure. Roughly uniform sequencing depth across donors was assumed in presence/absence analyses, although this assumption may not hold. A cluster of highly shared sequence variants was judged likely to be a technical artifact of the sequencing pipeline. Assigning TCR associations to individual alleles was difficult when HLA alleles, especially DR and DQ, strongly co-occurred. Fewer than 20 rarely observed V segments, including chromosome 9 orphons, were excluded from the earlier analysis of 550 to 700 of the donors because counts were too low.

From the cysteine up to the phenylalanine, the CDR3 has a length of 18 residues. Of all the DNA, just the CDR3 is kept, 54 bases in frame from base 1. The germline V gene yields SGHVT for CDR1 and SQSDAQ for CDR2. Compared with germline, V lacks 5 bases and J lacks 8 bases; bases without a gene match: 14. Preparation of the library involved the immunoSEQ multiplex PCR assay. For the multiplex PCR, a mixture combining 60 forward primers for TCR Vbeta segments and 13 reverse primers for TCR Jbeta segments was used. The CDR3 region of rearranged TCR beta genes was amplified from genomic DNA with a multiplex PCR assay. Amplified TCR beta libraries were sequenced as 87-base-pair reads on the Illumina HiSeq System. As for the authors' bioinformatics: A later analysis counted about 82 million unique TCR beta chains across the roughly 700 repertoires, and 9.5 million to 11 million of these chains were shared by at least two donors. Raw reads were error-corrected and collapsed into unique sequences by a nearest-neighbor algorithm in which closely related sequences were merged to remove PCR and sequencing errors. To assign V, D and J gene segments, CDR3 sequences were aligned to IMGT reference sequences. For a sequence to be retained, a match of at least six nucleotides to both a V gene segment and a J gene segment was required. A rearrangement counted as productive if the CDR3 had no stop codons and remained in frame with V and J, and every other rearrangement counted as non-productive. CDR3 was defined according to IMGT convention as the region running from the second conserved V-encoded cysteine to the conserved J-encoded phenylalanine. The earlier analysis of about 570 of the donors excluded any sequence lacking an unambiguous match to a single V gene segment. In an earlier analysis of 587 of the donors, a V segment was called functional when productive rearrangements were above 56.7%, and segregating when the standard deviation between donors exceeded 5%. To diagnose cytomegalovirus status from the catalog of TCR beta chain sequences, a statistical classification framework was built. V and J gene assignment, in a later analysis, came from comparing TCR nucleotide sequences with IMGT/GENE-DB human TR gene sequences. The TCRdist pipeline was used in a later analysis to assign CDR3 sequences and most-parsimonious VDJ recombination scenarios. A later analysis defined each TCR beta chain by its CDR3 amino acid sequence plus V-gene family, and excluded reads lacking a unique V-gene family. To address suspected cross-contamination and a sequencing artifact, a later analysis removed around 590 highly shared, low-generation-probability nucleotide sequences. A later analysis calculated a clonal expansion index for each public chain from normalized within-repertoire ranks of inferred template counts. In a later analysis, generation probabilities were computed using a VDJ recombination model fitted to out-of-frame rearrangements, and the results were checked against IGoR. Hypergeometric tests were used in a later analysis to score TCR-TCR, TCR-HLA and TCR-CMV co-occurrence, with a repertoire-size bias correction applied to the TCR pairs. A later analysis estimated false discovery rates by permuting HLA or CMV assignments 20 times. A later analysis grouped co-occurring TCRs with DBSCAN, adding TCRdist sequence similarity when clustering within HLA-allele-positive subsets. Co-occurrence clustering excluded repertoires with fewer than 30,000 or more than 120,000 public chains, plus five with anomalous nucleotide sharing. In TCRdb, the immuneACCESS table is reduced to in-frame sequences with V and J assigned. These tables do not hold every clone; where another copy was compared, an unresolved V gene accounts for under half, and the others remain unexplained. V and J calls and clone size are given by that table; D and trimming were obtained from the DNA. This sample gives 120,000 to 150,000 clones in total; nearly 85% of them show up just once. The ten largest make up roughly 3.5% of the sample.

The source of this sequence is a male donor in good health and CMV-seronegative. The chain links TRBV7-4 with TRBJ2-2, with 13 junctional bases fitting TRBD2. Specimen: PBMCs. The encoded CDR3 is CASSHQQETSGGLGELFF. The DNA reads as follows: TGTGCCAGCAGCCACCAACAGGAGACTAGCGGGGGGCTAGGGGAGCTGTTTTTT.